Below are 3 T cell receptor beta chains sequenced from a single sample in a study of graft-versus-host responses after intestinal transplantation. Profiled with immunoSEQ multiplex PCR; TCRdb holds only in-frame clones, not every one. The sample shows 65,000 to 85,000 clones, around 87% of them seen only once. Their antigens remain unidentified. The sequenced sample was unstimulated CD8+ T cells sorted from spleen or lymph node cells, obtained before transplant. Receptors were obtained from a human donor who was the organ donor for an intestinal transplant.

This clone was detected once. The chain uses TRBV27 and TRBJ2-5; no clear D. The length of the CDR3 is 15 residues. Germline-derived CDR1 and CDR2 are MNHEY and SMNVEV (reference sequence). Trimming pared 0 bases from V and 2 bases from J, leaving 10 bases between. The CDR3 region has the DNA TGTGCCAGCAGTTTATCTGTAGAATTTCAAGAGACCCAGTACTTC. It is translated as CASSLSVEFQETQYF.

CDR3 in DNA: TGTGCCAGCAGTTACGGCAGGGAGGACTACGAGCAGTACTTC. It translates to CASSYGREDYEQYF. The genes are TRBV6-6 and TRBJ2-7; perhaps TRBD2 as D (6 bases). CDR1 and CDR2 (germline): MNHNY, SVGAGI (reference sequence). The CDR3 consists of 14 residues. V gave up 2 bases and J gave up 3 bases, with 11 bases separating them.

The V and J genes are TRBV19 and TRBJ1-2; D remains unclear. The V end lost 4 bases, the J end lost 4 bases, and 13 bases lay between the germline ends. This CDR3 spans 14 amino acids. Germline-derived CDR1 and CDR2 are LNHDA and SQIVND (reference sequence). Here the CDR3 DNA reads TGTGCCAGTAGTAGAGGCGTGTCCCCCTATGGCTACACCTTC. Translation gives CASSRGVSPYGYTF.